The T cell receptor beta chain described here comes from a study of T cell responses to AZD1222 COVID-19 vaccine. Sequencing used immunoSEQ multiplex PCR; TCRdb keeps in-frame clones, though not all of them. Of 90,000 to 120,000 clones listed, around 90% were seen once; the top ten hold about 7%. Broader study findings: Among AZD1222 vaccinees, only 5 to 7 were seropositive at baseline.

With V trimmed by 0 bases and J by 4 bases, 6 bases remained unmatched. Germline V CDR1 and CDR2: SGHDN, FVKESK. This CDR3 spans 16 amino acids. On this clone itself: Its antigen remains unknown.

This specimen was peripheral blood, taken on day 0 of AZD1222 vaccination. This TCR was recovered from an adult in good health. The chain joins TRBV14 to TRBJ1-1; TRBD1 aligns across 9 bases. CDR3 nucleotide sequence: TGTGCCAGCAGCCAAGAACAGGGGGCTGTAGGCACTGAAGCTTTCTTT. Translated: CASSQEQGAVGTEAFF.